The TCR beta chain under discussion was sequenced for a study of naive and memory T cell subsets. Findings and limits, study-wide: TCR abundance followed a power law differing between naive and memory subsets. A few larger clonotypes appeared in naive repertoires, especially CD8, possibly memory cells re-expressing CD45RA.

The CDR3 runs 14 residues. V lost 3 bases and J 0 bases, leaving 9 bases between the germline ends. CD4+ T cell IFNgamma after overnight CMV lysate exposure gave donor CMV status. After CD4 positive bead selection, the CD4-negative fraction gave CD8 T cells. There are a few counts of this clonotype. The target antigen is unknown. Two oligonucleotides, mixed equimolar, formed the beta constant-region primer covering TRBC1 and TRBC2. Four rounds of PCR amplified the ligated cDNA using nested alpha and beta constant-region primers plus SP2. In TCRdb, the UMI-ligation and nested PCR reads were re-called with MiXCR into one record per CDR3 protein. The table has some 110,000 distinct CDR3 sequences, more than 14% seen once; the top ten hold about 3%.

What was sequenced was naive CD8+ T cells from blood. The V gene is TRBV12-3 or TRBV12-4, the J gene TRBJ2-7, with D perhaps matching TRBD1 or TRBD2 (5 bases each). This clonotype was sampled from a human donor in good health. CDR3 nucleotide sequence: TGTGCCAGCAGTTTGGGGGTAAGCTCCTACGAGCAGTACTTC. Its translation: CASSLGVSSYEQYF.